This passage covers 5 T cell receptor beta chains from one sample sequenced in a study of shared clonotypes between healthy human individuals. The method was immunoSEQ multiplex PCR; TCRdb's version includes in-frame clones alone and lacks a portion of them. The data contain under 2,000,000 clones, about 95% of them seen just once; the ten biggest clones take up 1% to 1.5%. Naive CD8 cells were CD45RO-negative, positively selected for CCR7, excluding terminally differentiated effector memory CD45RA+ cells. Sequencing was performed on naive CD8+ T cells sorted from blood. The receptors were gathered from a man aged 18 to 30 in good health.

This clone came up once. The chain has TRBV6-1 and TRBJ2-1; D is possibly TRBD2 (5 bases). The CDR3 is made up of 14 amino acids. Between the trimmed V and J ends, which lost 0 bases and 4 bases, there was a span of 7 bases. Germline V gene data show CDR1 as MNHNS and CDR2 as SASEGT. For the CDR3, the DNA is TGTGCCAGCAGTGAAGCGCTAGCTTACAATGAGCAGTTCTTC. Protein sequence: CASSEALAYNEQFF.

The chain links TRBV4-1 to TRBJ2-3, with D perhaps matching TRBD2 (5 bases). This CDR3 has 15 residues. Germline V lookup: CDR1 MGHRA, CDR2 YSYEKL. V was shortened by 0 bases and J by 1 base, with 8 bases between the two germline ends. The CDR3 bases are TGCGCCAGCAGCCAAGAGAACGGGGGCACAGATACGCAGTATTTT. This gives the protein CASSQENGGTDTQYF.

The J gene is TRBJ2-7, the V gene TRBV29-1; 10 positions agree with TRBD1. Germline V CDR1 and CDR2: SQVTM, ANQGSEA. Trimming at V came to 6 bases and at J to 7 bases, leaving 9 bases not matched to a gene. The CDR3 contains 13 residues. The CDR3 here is CSVPGTGEKEQYF. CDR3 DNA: TGCAGCGTCCCTGGGACAGGGGAAAAGGAGCAGTACTTC.

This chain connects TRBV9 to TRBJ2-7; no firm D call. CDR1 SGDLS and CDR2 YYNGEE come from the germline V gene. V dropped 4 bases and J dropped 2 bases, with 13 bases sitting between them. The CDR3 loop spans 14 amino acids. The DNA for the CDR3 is TGTGCCAGCAGCCCAGGACCAGATACCTACGAGCAGTACTTC. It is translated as CASSPGPDTYEQYF.

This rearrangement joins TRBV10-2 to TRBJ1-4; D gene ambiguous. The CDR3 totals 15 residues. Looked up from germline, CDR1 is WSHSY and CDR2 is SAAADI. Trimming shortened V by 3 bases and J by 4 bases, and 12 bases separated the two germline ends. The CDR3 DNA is TGCGCCAGCAGTGAAATGGGGATTGTTAATGAAAAACTGTTTTTT. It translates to CASSEMGIVNEKLFF.